The rows below give T cell receptor beta chains drawn from one sample of a study of cytomegalovirus exposure and HLA in healthy donors. The method was immunoSEQ multiplex PCR; TCRdb's version includes in-frame clones alone and lacks a portion of them. The data hold 170,000 or so clones, with 77% observed a single time. Sequences were obtained from PBMCs. The source is a woman aged 30 to 39 in good health and CMV-seropositive. Each CDR3 is given with its conserved first and last residue. A D gene is named only where the DNA matches it firmly. Rows may omit the clone size; those that give it use once, few, many or a size class.

V gene: TRBV6-5; clone size: NA; J gene: TRBJ1-3; D gene: NA; CDR3 DNA: TGTGCCAGCAGACAGGTCGCGGCTGGAAACACCATATATTTT; CDR3 protein: CASRQVAAGNTIYF
V gene: TRBV30; clone size: NA; J gene: TRBJ1-3; D gene: NA; CDR3 DNA: TGTGCCTGGACCCCACGGGAGAGGCCTGGAAACACCATATATTTT; CDR3 protein: CAWTPRERPGNTIYF
V gene: TRBV7-9; clone size: NA; J gene: TRBJ2-3; D gene: TRBD1; CDR3 DNA: TGTGCCAGCAGCTTATCGTCAGGGGGAAGGGGCACAGATACGCAGTATTTT; CDR3 protein: CASSLSSGGRGTDTQYF
V gene: TRBV7-9; clone size: NA; J gene: TRBJ1-1; D gene: TRBD1; CDR3 DNA: TGTGCCAGCAGCCCTCAGACAGGGCTCGGCACTGAAGCTTTCTTT; CDR3 protein: CASSPQTGLGTEAFF
V gene: TRBV7-8; clone size: NA; J gene: TRBJ2-2; D gene: NA; CDR3 DNA: TGTGCCAGCAGCTGGGTTTTGGGGGGGCTGTTTTTT; CDR3 protein: CASSWVLGGLFF
V gene: TRBV6-5; clone size: NA; J gene: TRBJ2-7; D gene: NA; CDR3 DNA: TGTGCCAGCAAGTACCCCGCGGGACGGCACTACGAGCAGTACTTC; CDR3 protein: CASKYPAGRHYEQYF
V gene: TRBV6-6; clone size: NA; J gene: TRBJ1-3; D gene: NA; CDR3 DNA: TGTGCCAGCTTGCAAGTGGGGGGCACCATATATTTT; CDR3 protein: CASLQVGGTIYF
V gene: TRBV7-8; clone size: NA; J gene: TRBJ1-1; D gene: NA; CDR3 DNA: TGTGCCAGCAGCCGATTAGGTACAGGGTTGGAAGCTTTCTTT; CDR3 protein: CASSRLGTGLEAFF
V gene: TRBV21-1; clone size: few; J gene: TRBJ2-7; D gene: NA; CDR3 DNA: TGTGCCAGCAGCAAAGGTCCGTGGCTCCACCGCTACGAGCAGTACTTC; CDR3 protein: CASSKGPWLHRYEQYF
V gene: TRBV27; clone size: NA; J gene: TRBJ1-2; D gene: TRBD1; CDR3 DNA: TGTGCCAGCAGTTTTGGACAGGGTGGATACACCTTC; CDR3 protein: CASSFGQGGYTF
V gene: TRBV27; clone size: few; J gene: TRBJ2-1; D gene: TRBD2; CDR3 DNA: TGTGCCAGCACTCTAGCGGGAGTCAATGAGCAGTTCTTC; CDR3 protein: CASTLAGVNEQFF
V gene: TRBV10-2; clone size: NA; J gene: TRBJ1-4; D gene: TRBD1; CDR3 DNA: TGCGCCAGCACGGACAGGGAAAAACTGTTTTTT; CDR3 protein: CASTDREKLFF
V gene: TRBV11-2; clone size: NA; J gene: TRBJ2-4; D gene: TRBD2; CDR3 DNA: TGTGCCAGCAGCTTAATTCGGGGTAGCGGGAGTGGGGCCAAAAACATTCAGTACTTC; CDR3 protein: CASSLIRGSGSGAKNIQYF
V gene: TRBV6-1; clone size: NA; J gene: TRBJ2-7; D gene: NA; CDR3 DNA: TGTGCCAGCAGTGAATGGCAGATGCGCCCGGGGCAGTACTTC; CDR3 protein: CASSEWQMRPGQYF
V gene: TRBV5-1; clone size: NA; J gene: TRBJ2-2; D gene: TRBD2; CDR3 DNA: TGCGCCAGCAGCTTGGGGGGACTAGCGGGAGCCGGGGAGCTGTTTTTT; CDR3 protein: CASSLGGLAGAGELFF
V gene: TRBV4-2; clone size: NA; J gene: TRBJ2-7; D gene: TRBD1; CDR3 DNA: TGTGCCAGCGGGCCGGGACAGGGACCCTACGAGCAGTACTTC; CDR3 protein: CASGPGQGPYEQYF
V gene: TRBV28; clone size: once; J gene: TRBJ2-7; D gene: TRBD1; CDR3 DNA: TGTGCCAGCAGGACAGGGGGATCCTACGAGCAGTACTTC; CDR3 protein: CASRTGGSYEQYF
V gene: TRBV28; clone size: NA; J gene: TRBJ1-1; D gene: NA; CDR3 DNA: TGTGCCAGCAGTTTGTTACAGGGAATCACTGAAGCTTTCTTT; CDR3 protein: CASSLLQGITEAFF
V gene: TRBV27; clone size: NA; J gene: TRBJ1-1; D gene: TRBD1; CDR3 DNA: TGTGCCAGCAGTTTATTCGGACAGGGCAACACTGAAGCTTTCTTT; CDR3 protein: CASSLFGQGNTEAFF
V gene: TRBV25-1; clone size: NA; J gene: TRBJ1-1; D gene: NA; CDR3 DNA: TGTGCCAGCGGGGGGGGAGGTAACACTGAAGCTTTCTTT; CDR3 protein: CASGGGGNTEAFF
V gene: TRBV27; clone size: NA; J gene: TRBJ1-5; D gene: NA; CDR3 DNA: TGTGCCAGCAGCCCGACAAGCAATCAGCCCCAGCATTTT; CDR3 protein: CASSPTSNQPQHF
V gene: TRBV4-3; clone size: NA; J gene: TRBJ1-5; D gene: NA; CDR3 DNA: TGCGCCAGCAGTGAATCTAGGGGGTTCACGGATCAGCCCCAGCATTTT; CDR3 protein: CASSESRGFTDQPQHF
V gene: TRBV5-1; clone size: NA; J gene: TRBJ2-1; D gene: TRBD1; CDR3 DNA: TGCGCCAGCAGCTTGGAAGGACAGGCACACAATGAGCAGTTCTTC; CDR3 protein: CASSLEGQAHNEQFF
V gene: TRBV27; clone size: once; J gene: TRBJ2-7; D gene: NA; CDR3 DNA: TGTGCCAGCACCGACAGCTCCTACGAGCAGTACTTC; CDR3 protein: CASTDSSYEQYF
V gene: TRBV28; clone size: once; J gene: TRBJ2-7; D gene: NA; CDR3 DNA: TGTGCCAGCAACACGCGAACGGACAGCTACGAGCAGTACTTC; CDR3 protein: CASNTRTDSYEQYF
V gene: TRBV4-1; clone size: NA; J gene: TRBJ1-5; D gene: NA; CDR3 DNA: TGCGCCAGCAGCCATGCGGGGGGCGTCGGTCAGCCCCAGCATTTT; CDR3 protein: CASSHAGGVGQPQHF
V gene: TRBV7-8; clone size: NA; J gene: TRBJ2-7; D gene: TRBD1; CDR3 DNA: TGTGCCAGCAGACAGACCGGGACAGGGGTGGGGGAGCAGTACTTC; CDR3 protein: CASRQTGTGVGEQYF
V gene: TRBV5-8; clone size: NA; J gene: TRBJ2-5; D gene: TRBD2; CDR3 DNA: TGTGCCAGCAGCTTTGAAGGGACTAGCGGGAAAGAGACCCAGTACTTC; CDR3 protein: CASSFEGTSGKETQYF
V gene: TRBV20-1; clone size: NA; J gene: TRBJ2-5; D gene: NA; CDR3 DNA: TGCAGTGTTTTTCTAGCGGAGACCCAGTACTTC; CDR3 protein: CSVFLAETQYF
V gene: TRBV10-3; clone size: NA; J gene: TRBJ2-5; D gene: TRBD2; CDR3 DNA: TGTGCCATCAGTGAGTGGGGGACTACCGAGGAGACCCAGTACTTC; CDR3 protein: CAISEWGTTEETQYF
V gene: TRBV6-6; clone size: NA; J gene: TRBJ1-1; D gene: NA; CDR3 DNA: TGTGCCAGCAGTTACCGGTCGAACACTGAAGCTTTCTTT; CDR3 protein: CASSYRSNTEAFF
V gene: TRBV10-1; clone size: NA; J gene: TRBJ1-1; D gene: NA; CDR3 DNA: TGCGCCAGCAGGAGACAGGAGAACACTGAAGCTTTCTTT; CDR3 protein: CASRRQENTEAFF
V gene: TRBV27; clone size: NA; J gene: TRBJ2-7; D gene: NA; CDR3 DNA: TGTGCCAGCAGTTTAACTACTAGCTACGAGCAGTACTTC; CDR3 protein: CASSLTTSYEQYF
V gene: TRBV23-1; clone size: NA; J gene: TRBJ1-2; D gene: NA; CDR3 DNA: TGCGCCAGCAGTCAAATGGCTGGCTACACCTTC; CDR3 protein: CASSQMAGYTF
V gene: TRBV6-5; clone size: NA; J gene: TRBJ2-2; D gene: NA; CDR3 DNA: TGTGCCAGACCTAGGGACAAAGTGAACACCGGGGAGCTGTTTTTT; CDR3 protein: CARPRDKVNTGELFF
V gene: TRBV30; clone size: NA; J gene: TRBJ2-3; D gene: TRBD2; CDR3 DNA: TGTGCCTGGAGTGCGGGACTAGCGGGAGAGAGGGATACGCAGTATTTT; CDR3 protein: CAWSAGLAGERDTQYF
V gene: TRBV28; clone size: few; J gene: TRBJ1-5; D gene: NA; CDR3 DNA: TGTGCCTCTAACAGGCCTTATAGCAATCAGCCCCAGCATTTT; CDR3 protein: CASNRPYSNQPQHF
V gene: TRBV27; clone size: NA; J gene: TRBJ2-2; D gene: NA; CDR3 DNA: TGTGCCAGCAGTCACCCCCCCTTTCGGGAAGACACCGGGGAGCTGTTTTTT; CDR3 protein: CASSHPPFREDTGELFF
V gene: TRBV10-3; clone size: NA; J gene: TRBJ2-7; D gene: TRBD1; CDR3 DNA: TGTGCCATCAGTCAGGGGGCGGAGGAGCAGTACTTC; CDR3 protein: CAISQGAEEQYF
V gene: TRBV5-4; clone size: NA; J gene: TRBJ2-5; D gene: TRBD1; CDR3 DNA: TGTGCCAGCAGCTTGGTGGGGACAGGGGAAGAGACCCAGTACTTC; CDR3 protein: CASSLVGTGEETQYF
V gene: TRBV28; clone size: NA; J gene: TRBJ2-7; D gene: NA; CDR3 DNA: TGTGCCAGCAGTTTAGCGGAATTACGCGAGCAGTACTTC; CDR3 protein: CASSLAELREQYF
V gene: TRBV9; clone size: NA; J gene: TRBJ1-1; D gene: NA; CDR3 DNA: TGTGCCAGCAGCGTAGAACCGCAGCGGGAGGAAGCTTTCTTT; CDR3 protein: CASSVEPQREEAFF
V gene: TRBV6-5; clone size: NA; J gene: TRBJ2-3; D gene: NA; CDR3 DNA: TGTGCCAGCAGTTCCCTTTCCGGGACACAAGATACGCAGTATTTT; CDR3 protein: CASSSLSGTQDTQYF
V gene: TRBV28; clone size: NA; J gene: TRBJ2-7; D gene: NA; CDR3 DNA: TGTGCCAGCAGTTCAAACAGGGTTGGGTACTTC; CDR3 protein: CASSSNRVGYF
V gene: TRBV7-6; clone size: once; J gene: TRBJ2-5; D gene: NA; CDR3 DNA: TGTGCCAGCAGCTTAGAGGGCAGGGGAGAGACCCAGTACTTC; CDR3 protein: CASSLEGRGETQYF
V gene: TRBV11-3; clone size: NA; J gene: TRBJ2-7; D gene: TRBD2; CDR3 DNA: TGTGCCAGCAGCTCCGGGACTAGCGGCTCCTACGAGCAGTACTTC; CDR3 protein: CASSSGTSGSYEQYF
V gene: TRBV6-4; clone size: NA; J gene: TRBJ2-7; D gene: TRBD2; CDR3 DNA: TGTGCCAGCAGTGACCATACTAGCGGGAGGGTCTCCTACGAGCAGTACTTC; CDR3 protein: CASSDHTSGRVSYEQYF
V gene: TRBV4-2; clone size: few; J gene: TRBJ2-4; D gene: TRBD2; CDR3 DNA: TGTGCCAGCAGCCCTTTAGCGGGAGGGAGCAAAAACATTCAGTACTTC; CDR3 protein: CASSPLAGGSKNIQYF
V gene: TRBV11-2; clone size: NA; J gene: TRBJ2-7; D gene: NA; CDR3 DNA: TGTGCCAGCAGGAAGGGGCTCTACGAGCAGTACTTC; CDR3 protein: CASRKGLYEQYF
V gene: TRBV30; clone size: NA; J gene: TRBJ1-6; D gene: NA; CDR3 DNA: TGTGCCTGGAGTAGGCAGGCAGATTCACCCCTCCACTTT; CDR3 protein: CAWSRQADSPLHF
V gene: TRBV6-5; clone size: NA; J gene: TRBJ2-7; D gene: TRBD1; CDR3 DNA: TGTGCCAGCAGGGGACAGGGGTACTACGAGCAGTACTTC; CDR3 protein: CASRGQGYYEQYF
V gene: TRBV7-9; clone size: NA; J gene: TRBJ2-7; D gene: TRBD2; CDR3 DNA: TGTGCCAGCGTATTAATAGCGGGAGTTGACGAGCAGTACTTC; CDR3 protein: CASVLIAGVDEQYF
V gene: TRBV12-5; clone size: NA; J gene: TRBJ1-1; D gene: NA; CDR3 DNA: TGTGCTAGTGGTTTGGTAACGGTTCCGAACACTGAAGCTTTCTTT; CDR3 protein: CASGLVTVPNTEAFF